The rows below give T cell receptor beta chains drawn from one sample of a study of blood T cell repertoires in COVID-19. Sequenced by immunoSEQ multiplex PCR; TCRdb stores in-frame clones only, minus some. The table includes tens of thousands of clones, approximately 82% detected once. The sample was peripheral blood. These receptor sequences come from a man aged 50 to 60 with active COVID-19. CDR3s include the opening cysteine and the closing phenylalanine or tryptophan. A D gene is named only where the DNA matches it firmly. The listing skips clone size in some rows; elsewhere it reads once, few, many or a size class.

V,D,size,J,CDR3,DNA
TRBV4-2,.,.,TRBJ2-2,CASSPGGLSGELFF,TGTGCCAGCAGCCCGGGGGGCCTGTCCGGGGAGCTGTTTTTT
TRBV12-5,.,few,TRBJ2-1,CASGLVLGSEQFF,TGTGCTAGTGGTTTGGTACTCGGGTCTGAGCAGTTCTTC
TRBV5-1,.,few,TRBJ1-6,CASREGYRNSPLHF,TGCGCCAGCAGGGAGGGCTATCGTAATTCACCCCTCCACTTT
TRBV19,TRBD2,.,TRBJ2-1,CASSTPPLAGYNEQFF,TGTGCCAGTAGTACCCCCCCACTAGCGGGATACAATGAGCAGTTCTTC
TRBV30,.,.,TRBJ2-6,CAWSQQGSGANVLTF,TGTGCCTGGAGTCAACAGGGCTCTGGGGCCAACGTCCTGACTTTC
TRBV10-3,.,.,TRBJ2-3,CAISEDREADTQYF,TGTGCCATCAGTGAGGACAGGGAGGCAGATACGCAGTATTTT
TRBV4-1,.,.,TRBJ1-3,CASSQDTGLLGNTIYF,TGCGCCAGCAGCCAAGACACAGGTCTTCTCGGAAACACCATATATTTT
TRBV5-1,.,.,TRBJ2-2,CASSYGQLRTGELFF,TGCGCCAGCAGCTATGGGCAGCTTAGAACCGGGGAGCTGTTTTTT
TRBV19,TRBD2,.,TRBJ2-3,CASTPGGATDTQYF,TGTGCCAGTACCCCGGGGGGAGCCACAGATACGCAGTATTTT
TRBV20-1,.,.,TRBJ1-1,CSAYDRPQVFF,TGCAGTGCTTATGACAGACCCCAGGTTTTCTTT
TRBV5-8,.,once,TRBJ2-2,CASRWTDYRAGELFF,TGTGCCAGCAGGTGGACCGACTATCGGGCCGGGGAGCTGTTTTTT
TRBV5-4,.,.,TRBJ2-3,CASSLDSQIMDTQYF,TGTGCCAGCAGCTTGGACAGTCAAATAATGGATACGCAGTATTTT
TRBV6-1,.,few,TRBJ1-2,CASSEFSSYYGYTF,TGTGCCAGCAGTGAATTCTCCAGTTACTATGGCTACACCTTC
TRBV4-1,.,.,TRBJ1-3,CASSPSGQLSGNTIYF,TGCGCCAGCAGCCCTTCCGGACAGCTCTCTGGAAACACCATATATTTT
TRBV4-3,.,once,TRBJ1-3,CASSQAGILGGLDGNTIYF,TGCGCCAGCAGCCAAGCAGGTATCCTTGGAGGGTTAGATGGAAACACCATATATTTT
TRBV2,TRBD1,.,TRBJ1-1,CASSVDRGNTEAFF,TGTGCCAGCAGTGTTGACAGGGGGAACACTGAAGCTTTCTTT
TRBV28,TRBD2,.,TRBJ2-1,CASSTLGTSRNNEQFF,TGTGCCAGCAGCACTCTCGGGACTAGCAGAAACAATGAGCAGTTCTTC
TRBV9,.,.,TRBJ2-4,CASSGSGNPENIQYF,TGTGCCAGCAGCGGATCGGGGAACCCGGAAAACATTCAGTACTTC